This entry describes one TCR beta chain. The antigen it recognizes is unknown. Base quality data are lacking; no much larger clone is found one base away. The time point label corresponds to: baseline before oral tofacitinib. Peripheral blood and lesional scalp punch biopsies were obtained from patients with alopecia areata. PBMCs were isolated by density centrifugation and stained for CD3, CD4 and CD8, after which CD4+ and CD8+ T cells were sorted on a FACSAria. The library was built by means of the immunoSEQ multiplex PCR assay. RNA was extracted from all samples and reverse transcribed into cDNA, which served as template for TCR sequencing. First-strand cDNA was synthesized using SuperScript III with a 2:1 mix of oligo-dT and random hexamers. A synthetic immune receptor repertoire was used to measure amplification bias, and any remaining bias was corrected computationally. The authors' pipeline ran thus. Raw reads were preprocessed to remove errors, and CDR3 was defined by IMGT conventions from the conserved cysteine to phenylalanine. Clonality was computed as 1 minus the Shannon entropy, with the entropy normalized by log2 of the number of productive unique TCRs. Scalp TCRbeta sequences were cross-referenced with sorted blood CD4 and CD8 repertoires so that the CD4 or CD8 identity of scalp clones could be inferred. TCRdb obtained this table from immuneACCESS and retained in-frame rearrangements with V and J assigned. These tables miss some clones; where compared with another copy, unresolved V genes account for less than half of the shortfall, and the remainder is unexplained. V and J calls and clone size come straight from that table; D and trimming were deduced from the DNA. The sample yields about 150,000 clones; 87% were counted once. The ten most abundant clones make up around 16% of the sample.

The germline V gene sets CDR1 to SNHLY and CDR2 to FYNNEI. The germline V and J ends show losses of 9 bases and 6 bases respectively, and no gene match explains 7 bases of the junction. Reading from cysteine to phenylalanine, the CDR3 counts 13 amino acids. The entry retains the CDR3 DNA only, 39 bases that are in frame from base 1. These data come from a study of CD8+ T cells in alopecia areata (dated by TCRdb to 2016 to 2018). In the study overall: The treated patients, all with moderate-to-severe alopecia areata, were enrolled in an open-label pilot trial of oral tofacitinib given at 5 to 10 mg twice daily. Patients received tofacitinib for 6 to 18 months and were then followed off drug for 6 months to check for delayed response and recurrence. To study T cell clonal expansion in alopecia areata, the researchers applied high-throughput TCRbeta sequencing to both the C3H/HeJ mouse model and human patients. Human TCRbeta sequencing covered scalp tissue and sorted CD4+ and CD8+ peripheral blood T cells from patchy and totalis/universalis alopecia areata patients and healthy controls. Biopsies were taken from tofacitinib-treated patients at baseline and at 4 and 24 weeks of treatment, and a later scalp biopsy was taken in several of the tofacitinib-treated patients. Clonality in the scalp was compared among normal scalp (n=4), patchy alopecia areata scalp (n=8), and alopecia totalis/universalis scalp (n=8). RNA came from the PAXgene miRNA kit for fixed scalp, the miRNeasy kit for PBMCs, and the RNeasy kit for mouse skin. immunoSEQ multiplex PCR using 35 Vbeta forward primers and 13 Jbeta reverse primers was used to amplify TCRbeta CDR3 regions. The research as a whole found: Shared TCR sequences between patients were less evident than in mice, which may be partly attributable to HLA diversity in the patient population. Lesional scalp, especially in alopecia totalis/universalis, showed higher clonality and more expanded CD8+ clones than normal scalp, suggesting antigenic drive. Unlike mouse skin, which is dominated by gammadelta T cells, normal human skin has resident alphabeta T cells that are also sequenced, and this complicates analysis of the scalp TCR repertoire.

The receptor's source is a human donor with alopecia areata. The chain is made from TRBV2 and TRBJ2-4, and 8 junctional nucleotides match TRBD1. Sequencing was performed on CD8+ T cells sorted from blood, taken at week 0. The bases are TGTGCCAGTGAGACAGGGGTAGGAAACATTCAGTACTTC. This sequence encodes CASETGVGNIQYF.